The 8 T cell receptor beta chains below come from one sample, sequenced in a study of blood T cell dynamics during melanoma immunotherapy. The repertoire was sequenced with immunoSEQ multiplex PCR; TCRdb's copy has only in-frame clones and lacks some. The sample yields approximately 14,000 clones, 92% seen once. Stated time point: week 3, after first cycle of checkpoint inhibitor. The material sequenced was blood, taken from a patient treated with checkpoint blockade. The receptors originated from a human donor with melanoma.

This chain connects TRBV19 to TRBJ2-5; D may be TRBD2 (5 bases). Germline V CDR1 and CDR2: LNHDA, SQIVND (reference sequence). The CDR3 runs 13 residues. The V gene lost 1 base and the J gene lost 4 bases, with 7 bases spanning the gap. The CDR3 nucleotides read TGTGCCAGTAGTATAGGAGGGAGAGAGACCCAGTACTTC. It is translated as CASSIGGRETQYF. Based on the CDR3 plus reference TRBV19 and TRBJ2-5, the full variable domain is DGGITQSPKYLFRKEGQNVTLSCEQNLNHDAMYWYRQDPGQGLRLIYYSQIVNDFQKGDIAEGYSVSREKKESFPLTVTSAQKNPTAFYLCASSIGGRETQYFGPGTRLLVL.

The V call is TRBV18, the J call TRBJ1-5; D possibly corresponds to TRBD1 (5 bases). Germline CDR1 and CDR2: KGHSH and LQKENI. Trimming shortened V by 3 bases and J by 3 bases, and 12 bases separated the two germline ends. The CDR3 consists of 15 residues. The CDR3 DNA reads as TGTGCCAGCTCACCTGGGCAGGGAATCAATCAGCCCCAGCATTTT. It is translated as CASSPGQGINQPQHF.

This clone is a singleton in its sample. V gene TRBV6-6 combines with J gene TRBJ2-1, with 11 bases aligning to TRBD2. The length of the CDR3 is 15 residues. The junction had 12 bases not matched to a gene; V was cut back by 10 bases and J by 7 bases. Germline CDR1 MNHNY, CDR2 SVGAGI (reference sequence). CDR3 coding DNA: TGTGCCACCACCCAAGGGCTAGCGGGGGGTAATGAGCAGTTCTTC. The encoded protein is CATTQGLAGGNEQFF.

The CDR3 DNA is TGTGCCAGCTCGTCAGTGGGCCTCAATCAGCCCCAGCATTTT. Translating it yields CASSSVGLNQPQHF. V gene TRBV6-5 combines with J gene TRBJ1-5; D is undetermined. CDR1 is MNHEY, CDR2 SVGAGI, per germline. The CDR3 runs to 14 residues. V was clipped by 8 bases and J by 3 bases, with 14 bases between them.

This clone appeared a single time. This chain joins TRBV1 and TRBJ2-3; TRBD2, the table's D call, lacks a check against the DNA. TRBV1 is noted as a pseudogene. The CDR3 sequence is 16 residues long. This chain's CDR3 is CTSSQQLAGGTDTQYF. The CDR3 region has the DNA TGCACCAGCAGCCAACAGCTAGCGGGGGGCACAGATACGCAGTATTTT.

V gene TRBV25-1 combines with J gene TRBJ2-5, with 16 nucleotides matching TRBD2. CDR1 is MGHDK and CDR2 is SYGVNS in the germline V gene. The CDR3 is 17 residues long. After removal of 5 bases from V and 4 bases from J, the junction contained 7 bases not matched to a gene. CDR3 sequence reads: CASSRGGTSGRGETQYF. For the CDR3, the DNA is TGTGCCAGCAGTAGAGGGGGGACTAGCGGGAGGGGAGAGACCCAGTACTTC.

The chain is built from TRBV5-1 and TRBJ1-1; no reliable D call. The CDR3 is made up of 14 amino acids. V was trimmed by 1 base and J by 5 bases, leaving 12 bases between them. Germline values: CDR1 SGHRS, CDR2 YFSETQ. The CDR3 DNA sequence: TGCGCCAGCAGCTTGCGGGTTCGAGGAACTGAAGCTTTCTTT. Translated, it gives CASSLRVRGTEAFF.

The chain has TRBV9 and TRBJ2-1; TRBD2 matches 15 bases. Germline V gene data show CDR1 as SGDLS and CDR2 as YYNGEE. J was trimmed by 2 bases and V by 4 bases; bases with no gene match: 7. The CDR3 is 18 residues long. CDR3 nucleotide sequence: TGTGCCAGCAGCCGAGGACTAGCGGGAGGGGGCCCCTACAATGAGCAGTTCTTC. This gives the protein CASSRGLAGGGPYNEQFF.